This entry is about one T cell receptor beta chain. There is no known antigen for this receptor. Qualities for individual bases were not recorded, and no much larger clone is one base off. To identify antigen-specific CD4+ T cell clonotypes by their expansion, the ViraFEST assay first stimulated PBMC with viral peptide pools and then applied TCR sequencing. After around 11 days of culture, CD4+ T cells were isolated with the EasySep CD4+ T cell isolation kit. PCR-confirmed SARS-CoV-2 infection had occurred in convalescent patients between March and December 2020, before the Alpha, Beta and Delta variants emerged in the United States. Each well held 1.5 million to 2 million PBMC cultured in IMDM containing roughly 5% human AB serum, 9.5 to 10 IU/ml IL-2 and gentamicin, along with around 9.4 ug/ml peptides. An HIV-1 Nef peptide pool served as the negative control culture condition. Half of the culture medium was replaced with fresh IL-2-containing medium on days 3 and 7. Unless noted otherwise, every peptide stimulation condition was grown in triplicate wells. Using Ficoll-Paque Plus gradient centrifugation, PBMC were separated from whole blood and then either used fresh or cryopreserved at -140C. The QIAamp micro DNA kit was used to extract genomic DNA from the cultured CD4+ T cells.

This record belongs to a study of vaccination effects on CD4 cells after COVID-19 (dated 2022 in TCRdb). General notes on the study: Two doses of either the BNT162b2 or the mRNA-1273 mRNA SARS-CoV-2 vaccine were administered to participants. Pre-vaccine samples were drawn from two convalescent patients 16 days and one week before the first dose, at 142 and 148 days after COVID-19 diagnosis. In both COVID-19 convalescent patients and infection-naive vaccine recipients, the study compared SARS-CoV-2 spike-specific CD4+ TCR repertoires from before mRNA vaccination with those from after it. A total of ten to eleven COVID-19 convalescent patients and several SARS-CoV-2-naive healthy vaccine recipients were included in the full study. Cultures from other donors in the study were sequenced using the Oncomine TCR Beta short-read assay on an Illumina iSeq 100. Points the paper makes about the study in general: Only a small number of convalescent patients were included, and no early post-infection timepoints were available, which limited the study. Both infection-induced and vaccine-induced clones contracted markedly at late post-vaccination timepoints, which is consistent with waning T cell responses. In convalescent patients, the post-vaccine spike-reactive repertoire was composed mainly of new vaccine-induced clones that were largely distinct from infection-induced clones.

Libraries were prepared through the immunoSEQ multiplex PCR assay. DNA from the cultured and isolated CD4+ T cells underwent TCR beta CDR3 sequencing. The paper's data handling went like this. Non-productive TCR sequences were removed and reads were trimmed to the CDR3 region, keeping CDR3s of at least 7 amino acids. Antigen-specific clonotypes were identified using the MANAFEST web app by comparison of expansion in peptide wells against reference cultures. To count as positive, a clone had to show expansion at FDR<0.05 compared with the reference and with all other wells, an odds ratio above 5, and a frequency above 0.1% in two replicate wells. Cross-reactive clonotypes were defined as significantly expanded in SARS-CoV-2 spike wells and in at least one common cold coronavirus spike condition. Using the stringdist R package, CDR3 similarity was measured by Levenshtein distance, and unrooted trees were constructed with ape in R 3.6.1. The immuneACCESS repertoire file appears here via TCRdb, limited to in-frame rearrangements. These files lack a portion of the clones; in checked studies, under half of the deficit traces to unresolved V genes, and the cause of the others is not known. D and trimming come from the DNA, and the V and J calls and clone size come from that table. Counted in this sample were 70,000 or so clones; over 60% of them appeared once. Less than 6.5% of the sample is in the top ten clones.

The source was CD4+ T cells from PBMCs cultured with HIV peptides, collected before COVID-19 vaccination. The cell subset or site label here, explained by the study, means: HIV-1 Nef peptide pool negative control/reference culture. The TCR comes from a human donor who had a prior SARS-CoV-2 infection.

The DNA sequence is TGTGCCAGCAGACAACTTCCGGGACTAGCGGGCGGGGGGGACTCCTACGAGCAGTACTTC. Its protein product is CASRQLPGLAGGGDSYEQYF. The rearranged segments are TRBV28 and TRBJ2-7; 12 central bases correspond to TRBD2. The germline V gene yields MDHEN for CDR1 and SYDVKM for CDR2. CDR3 length: 20 amino acids, cysteine to phenylalanine. Just CDR3 DNA is preserved here, 60 bases in frame from base 1. V is trimmed back by 6 bases and J by 0 bases, and the junction contains 18 bases that no gene match accounts for.